This T cell receptor (beta chain) was recovered during a study of CXCR3-negative and CXCR3-positive naive CD8 T cells. This CDR3 contains 15 residues. From germline, CDR1 is LGHNA and CDR2 YNFKEQ. The libraries of TRB cDNA were prepared using 5' RACE with UMI labels. TCRdb reprocessed the 5' RACE reads, keeping one entry per CDR3 protein, no DNA. This table lists around 150,000 distinct CDR3 sequences. Study-wide findings and caveats: The study found more hydrophobic TRB CDR3s in CXCR3-positive naive cells than in CXCR3-negative naive cells.

A word on this clonotype: The antigen remains undetermined.

Source material: naive CXCR3+ CD8+ T cells from blood. Subset described: CD45RO-CCR7+CD27+CD95- naive CD8+ T cells expressing CXCR3 (TNR3+). The TCR sequence derives from a human donor in good health. Some clones in this sample may be carry-over from other donors' samples. The J gene is TRBJ2-7, the V gene TRBV4-2; as DNA is missing, the TRBD2 call by TCRdb cannot be tested. This CDR3 is CASSQGSSGTYEQYF.